This T cell receptor (beta chain) was captured by sequencing in a study of blood T cell repertoires in COVID-19. Across the study: There were acute and convalescent COVID-19 samples, and they came from the United States, Italy and Spain.

The method was immunoSEQ multiplex PCR; TCRdb's version includes in-frame clones alone and lacks a portion of them. This sample has 85,000 to 120,000 clones, with almost 85% found just once. Trimming cost V 1 base and J 4 bases, with 13 bases left between them. The CDR3 has 15 residues. The V gene's germline CDR1 is GTSNPN and CDR2 SVGIG (reference sequence). Material for sequencing was peripheral blood. The source of this sequence is a man aged 40-55 years with active or convalescent COVID-19. The chain recombines TRBV30 with TRBJ1-4; possibly TRBD1 for D (5 bases). This chain's CDR3 is CAWSAKAGFNEKLFF. CDR3 nucleotide sequence: TGTGCCTGGAGTGCGAAAGCAGGGTTTAATGAAAAACTGTTTTTT.